This TCR beta chain derives from a study of T cells in Graves' hyperthyroidism and ophthalmopathy. Study in general: At the time of initial diagnosis and before any treatment, peripheral blood was collected.

The CDR3 consists of 16 residues. V lost 3 bases and J 5 bases, leaving 18 bases between the germline ends. CDR1 is SGDLS and CDR2 is YYNGEE in the germline V gene. The TCR beta CDR3 regions underwent amplification using RNA transcripts as the source. A first-round RT-PCR of the TCR CDR3 used the HTBI primer set. Each CDR3 protein gets one entry after TCRdb re-called the multiplex PCR reads with MiXCR. In the table there are about 640,000 distinct CDR3 sequences, about a fifth of which are singletons. The sequenced sample consisted of blood. The receptor was derived from a man in his thirties or forties with Graves' ophthalmopathy. The rearrangement uses TRBV9 and TRBJ2-1; tentatively, D is TRBD2 (7 bases). For the CDR3, the DNA is TGTGCCAGCAGCGGAGGGGGGGGGCAGGCGGACAATGAGCAGTTCTTC. Translation gives CASSGGGGQADNEQFF.